The present TCR beta chain was sequenced within a study of shared clonotypes between healthy human individuals (dated by TCRdb to the early 2020s). For the wider study: The cohort comprised a couple of women and a few men aged 18 to 49 years. Per donor, three plates each were used for CD4 naive and CD4 memory, two for CD8 naive, and one for CD8 memory. Blood TCR repertoires of roughly 5 healthy adults were deeply sequenced to estimate repertoire size and the extent of clonotype sharing between individuals. Libraries were prepared and TCR repertoires were sequenced by different laboratories using diverse techniques, in order to increase sequencing depth and limit assay-specific biases. Per donor, leukapheresis produced somewhere between about 0.94 and 10 billion PBMCs.

Donors were healthy HIV-negative adults with no recently reported acute infections or vaccinations. Every donor was a Caucasian adult residing in Nashville, Tennessee, USA. CD4+ T cells were enriched by magnetic negative selection, after which naive cells were positively selected on CD45RA and the negative fraction was taken as the memory subset. After blood collection by leukapheresis, PBMCs were isolated using Ficoll-Histopaque density gradient centrifugation and then cryopreserved in the vapor phase of liquid nitrogen. Analytical flow cytometry was used to check the purity and quantity of each magnetically sorted T cell population. Genomic DNA was isolated from each sorted fraction and quantified by UV absorbance on a Nanodrop 2000c. Results and caveats for the whole study, not just this receptor: Naive subsets generally had larger estimated clonotype richness than memory subsets. Compared with non-shared clonotypes, the clonotypes found in all four sorted-subset donors had higher generation probabilities. Pairwise subsampling led to the expectation that sequencing depth would affect the degree of clonotype sharing among donors. The small number of donors limited the genetic and exposure-history diversity represented. Sampling was restricted to blood, and TCR repertoires in tissues likely differ from the TCR repertoires found in blood. Even with the large sequencing depth, rarefaction of the sorted-subset datasets indicated that sequencing was incomplete. Sharing across a few donors was observed for around 4.8% of naive CD4, around 3.5% of naive CD8, 2.3% of memory CD4, and around 0.42% of memory CD8 clonotypes.

Comments on this clone: There is no known antigen for this receptor. Qualities for individual bases were not recorded, and no much larger clone is one base off.

Per the germline V gene, SGHDN is the CDR1 and FVKESK is the CDR2. The CDR3 spans 15 residues, from the cysteine through the phenylalanine. Only the CDR3 DNA stays, 45 bases, in frame from base 1. The V and J ends are trimmed by 0 bases and 2 bases, leaving 8 bases between them. Using the deep immunoSEQ assay, TCR CDR3 regions were amplified from genomic DNA by multiplex PCR. Extracted genomic DNA from each cell subset was spread evenly across all wells of several immunoSEQ 96-well plates, with each plate serving as a replicate. For sorted subsets, around 0.2 ug of genomic DNA, equivalent to around 31,000 T cell genomes, went into each replicate PCR. The purified libraries were quantified using a Qubit 3.0 fluorometer, sized with a Bioanalyzer 2100, and then quantified again using the KAPA Library Quantification kit. Every immunoSEQ 96-well plate was sequenced on a separate single-read 150-cycle Illumina NextSeq 550 flow cell. Concerning the study's data processing: Because only junctional sequences without quality scores were contained in the immunoSEQ output, filtering matching that applied to full-length reads could not be performed. Sequences were annotated with PyIR, a Python wrapper for IgBLAST v1.9, and V/J genes and CDR3 were assigned using IMGT germline references. Reads were removed for weak V/J assignments (E-value above 1e-6), missing CDR3, stop codons, out-of-frame junctions, or ambiguous translated residues. V3J clonotypes were defined by identical inferred V gene, J gene, and CDR3 amino acid sequence. The percentage overlap between two repertoires was calculated by dividing the number of shared unique clonotypes by the size of the smaller repertoire. Three approaches were used to assess repertoire richness: RTK rarefaction, the Chao1 estimator, and Recon v2.1 estimates of unobserved clonotypes. OLGA was used to compute generation probabilities for all TCRbeta clonotypes that the gDNA method yielded from a handful of donors. Drawn from immuneACCESS, this table holds only the in-frame rearrangements with V and J called that TCRdb kept. Clones are partly lost; checked studies trace under half to an unresolved V gene and leave the rest unexplained. Clonal size and the V and J genes are those of that table, whereas D and trimming came from the DNA. In this sample the table shows about 1 million clones, around four fifths of which occur a single time. The ten largest clones add up to approximately 1.5% of the sample.

This TCR was sampled from a man younger than 35 in good health. This sequence uses TRBV14 and TRBJ1-5; D gene: possibly TRBD1, on 6 matching bases. Sequencing input: memory CD4+ T cells sorted from blood. What this sample's cell subset or site label stands for: CD45RA-negative fraction. The CDR3 here reads CASSQDRQGNQPQHF. The nucleotides read TGTGCCAGCAGCCAAGACCGACAGGGCAATCAGCCCCAGCATTTT.